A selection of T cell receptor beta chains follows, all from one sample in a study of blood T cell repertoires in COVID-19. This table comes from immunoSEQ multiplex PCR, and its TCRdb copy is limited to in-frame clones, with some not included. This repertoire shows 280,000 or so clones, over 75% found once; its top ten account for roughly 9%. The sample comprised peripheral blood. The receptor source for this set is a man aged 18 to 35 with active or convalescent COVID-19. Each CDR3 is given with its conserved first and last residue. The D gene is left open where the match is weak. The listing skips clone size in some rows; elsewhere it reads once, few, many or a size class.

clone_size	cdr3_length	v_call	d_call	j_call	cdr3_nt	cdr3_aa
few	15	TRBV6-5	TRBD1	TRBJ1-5	TGTGCCAGCAGACCGGACAGGGGAACGGTTCAGCCCCAGCATTTT	CASRPDRGTVQPQHF
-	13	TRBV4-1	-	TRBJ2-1	TGCGCCAGCAGCCAAGGGGCTAGCGCTGAGCAGTTCTTC	CASSQGASAEQFF
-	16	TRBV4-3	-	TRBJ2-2	TGCGCCAGCAGCCAAGATAGGTGGGCGAGCACCGGGGAGCTGTTTTTT	CASSQDRWASTGELFF
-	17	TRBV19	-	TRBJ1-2	TGTGCCAGTAGTATCGTCACAGGAGGGATACCTAACTATGGCTACACCTTC	CASSIVTGGIPNYGYTF
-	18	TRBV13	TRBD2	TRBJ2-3	TGTGCCAGCAGCTCCACCACGAGGACTAGCGGCCACACAGATACGCAGTATTTT	CASSSTTRTSGHTDTQYF
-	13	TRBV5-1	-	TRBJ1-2	TGCGCCAGCAGCTTGACAGCTAACTATGGCTACACCTTC	CASSLTANYGYTF
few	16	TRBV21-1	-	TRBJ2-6	TGTGCCAGCAGTTCAGGGGCCACGGGAGGGGCCAACGTCCTGACTTTC	CASSSGATGGANVLTF
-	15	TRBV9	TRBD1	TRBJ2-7	TGTGCCAGCAGCGTTGCTCCGGGACAGGGAAACGAGCAGTACTTC	CASSVAPGQGNEQYF
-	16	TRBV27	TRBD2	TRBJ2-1	TGTGCCAGCAAACACCCCGGGGGGGATTCGGTGAGTGAGCAGTTCTTC	CASKHPGGDSVSEQFF
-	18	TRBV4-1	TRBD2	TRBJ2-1	TGCGCCAGCAGCCACCGCGGACTAGCGGGGGAGGTCTACAATGAGCAGTTCTTC	CASSHRGLAGEVYNEQFF
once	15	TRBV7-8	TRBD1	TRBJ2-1	TGTGCCAGCAGCTTAAAGACAGGGGGGTTCAATGAGCAGTTCTTC	CASSLKTGGFNEQFF
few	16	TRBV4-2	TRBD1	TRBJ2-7	TGTGCCAGCAGCCATCAGCTGGGACAGGGGGCAAGCGAGCAGTACTTC	CASSHQLGQGASEQYF
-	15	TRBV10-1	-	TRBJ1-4	TGCGCCAGCAGCGAGATCTCGGGATCGGTCGAAAAACTGTTTTTT	CASSEISGSVEKLFF
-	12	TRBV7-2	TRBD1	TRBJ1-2	TGTGCCAGCAGCCCTTCAGGGGGCGGCTACACCTTC	CASSPSGGGYTF
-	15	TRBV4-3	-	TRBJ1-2	TGCGCCAGCAGCCAAGATTGGCCAACTAACTATGGCTACACCTTC	CASSQDWPTNYGYTF
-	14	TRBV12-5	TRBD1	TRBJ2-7	TGTGCTAGTGGTTTGGGACAGGGACCCTACGAGCAGTACTTC	CASGLGQGPYEQYF
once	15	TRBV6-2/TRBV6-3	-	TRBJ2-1	TGTGCCAGCAGTGACGACACCTCCCTCTACAATGAGCAGTTCTTC	CASSDDTSLYNEQFF
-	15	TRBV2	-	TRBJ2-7	TGTGCCAGCAGTGAATACCGTGACAGTACCTACGAGCAGTACTTC	CASSEYRDSTYEQYF
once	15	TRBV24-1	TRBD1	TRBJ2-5	TGTGCCACCAGTTCAGGGGGCGCGGGTGGAGAGACCCAGTACTTC	CATSSGGAGGETQYF
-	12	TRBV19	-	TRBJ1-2	TGTGCCAGTAACACAGGTACCTATGGCTACACCTTC	CASNTGTYGYTF
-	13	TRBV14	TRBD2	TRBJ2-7	TGTGCCAGCGGGATACGGACTAGCAGAGAGCAGTACTTC	CASGIRTSREQYF
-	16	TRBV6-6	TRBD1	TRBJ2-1	TGTGCCAGCAGTTACTCTGCAGGGGGCCACTACAATGAGCAGTTCTTC	CASSYSAGGHYNEQFF
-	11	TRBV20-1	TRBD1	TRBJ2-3	TGCAGTGCTATCAGGGGGGATACGCAGTATTTT	CSAIRGDTQYF
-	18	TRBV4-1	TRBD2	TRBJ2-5	TGCGCCAGCAGCCAGACCCCCGATGGCGGGGGATTCGAAGAGACCCAGTACTTC	CASSQTPDGGGFEETQYF
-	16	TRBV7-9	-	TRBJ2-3	TGTGCCAGCAGTCCAATGTGGGGGGAGTTGACAGATACGCAGTATTTT	CASSPMWGELTDTQYF
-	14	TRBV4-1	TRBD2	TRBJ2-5	TGCGCCAGCAGCCAGGTAGCGGGGGCGGGGACCCAGTACTTC	CASSQVAGAGTQYF
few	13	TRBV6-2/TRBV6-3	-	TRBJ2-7	TGTGCCAGCAGTACCGACACTCCCTACGAGCAGTACTTC	CASSTDTPYEQYF
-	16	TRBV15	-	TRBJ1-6	TGTGCCACCAGCAGAGATGTCAGGGTAATGAATTCACCCCTCCACTTT	CATSRDVRVMNSPLHF
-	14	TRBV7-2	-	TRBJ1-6	TGTGCCAGCAGCTTAGCGGCGGGTAATTCACCCCTCCACTTT	CASSLAAGNSPLHF
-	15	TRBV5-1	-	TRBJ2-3	TGCGCCAGCAGCTTGGATAGTGTTAGCACAGATACGCAGTATTTT	CASSLDSVSTDTQYF
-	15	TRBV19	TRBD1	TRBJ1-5	TGTGCCAGTGCGACAGGGGATTATAGCAATCAGCCCCAGCATTTT	CASATGDYSNQPQHF
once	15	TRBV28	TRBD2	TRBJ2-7	TGTGCCAGCAGTTTACCGGGGACGGGGGGCTACGAGCAGTACTTC	CASSLPGTGGYEQYF
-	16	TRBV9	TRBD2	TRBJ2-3	TGTGCCAGCAGCGCCTACCGGACTAGCGGTACAGATACGCAGTATTTT	CASSAYRTSGTDTQYF
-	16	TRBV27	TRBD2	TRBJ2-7	TGTGCCAGCAGTTTATCGCTAGCGGGGGTCTCCTACGAGCAGTACTTC	CASSLSLAGVSYEQYF
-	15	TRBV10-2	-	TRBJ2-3	TGCGCCAGCATGCGTCGAGGACTCAGCACAGATACGCAGTATTTT	CASMRRGLSTDTQYF
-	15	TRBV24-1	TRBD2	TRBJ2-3	TGTGCCACCAGTGATTTGGCGGGGGATACAGATACGCAGTATTTT	CATSDLAGDTDTQYF
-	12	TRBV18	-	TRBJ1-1	TGTGCCAGCTTGGCTGATGGTACTGAAGCTTTCTTT	CASLADGTEAFF
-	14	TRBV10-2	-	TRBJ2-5	TGCGCCAGCAGCGGCGGGACTCTAGGGGAGACCCAGTACTTC	CASSGGTLGETQYF
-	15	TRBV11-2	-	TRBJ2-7	TGTGCCAGCAGCGCACCTGACTACTCAACTCACGAGCAGTACTTC	CASSAPDYSTHEQYF
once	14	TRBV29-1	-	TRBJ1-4	TGCAGCGTTTCCGGGACAAGCCCTAATGAAAAACTGTTTTTT	CSVSGTSPNEKLFF
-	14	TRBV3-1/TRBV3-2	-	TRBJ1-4	TGTGCCAGCAGCCAAATGGGGCCTAATGAAAAACTGTTTTTT	CASSQMGPNEKLFF
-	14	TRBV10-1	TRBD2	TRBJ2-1	TGCGCCAGCAGTTTAGCGGGGTTGAAGAATGAGCAGTTCTTC	CASSLAGLKNEQFF
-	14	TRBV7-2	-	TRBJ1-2	TGTGCCAGCAGCTTAACAGGTGGGATCTATGGCTACACCTTC	CASSLTGGIYGYTF
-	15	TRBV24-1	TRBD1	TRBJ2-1	TGTGCCACCAGCCCACGGGACAGCATTCTCAATGAGCAGTTCTTC	CATSPRDSILNEQFF
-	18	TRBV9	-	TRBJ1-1	TGTGCCAGCAGCGTCGACAGCTGGCCAAACGACATGAACACTGAAGCTTTCTTT	CASSVDSWPNDMNTEAFF
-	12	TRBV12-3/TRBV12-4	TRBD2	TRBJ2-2	TGTGCCAGCAGTTTAGTAGCGGGTAATCCGTTTTTT	CASSLVAGNPFF
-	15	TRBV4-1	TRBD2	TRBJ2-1	TGCGCCAGCAGGGGCTGGCGGGGGGCTTCCCATGAGCAGTTCTTC	CASRGWRGASHEQFF
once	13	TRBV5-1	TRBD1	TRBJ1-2	TGCGCCAGCAGCTCGGGACAGGTCTATGGCTACACCTTC	CASSSGQVYGYTF
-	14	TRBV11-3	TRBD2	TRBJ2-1	TGTGCCAGCAGCCAAAGCGGGGTATACAATGAGCAGTTCTTC	CASSQSGVYNEQFF
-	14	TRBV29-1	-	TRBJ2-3	TGCAGCGTTGAAGGTGCGGGCAGCACAGATACGCAGTATTTT	CSVEGAGSTDTQYF
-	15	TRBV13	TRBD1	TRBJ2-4	TGTGCCAGCAGCTCTACAGGGGAAGCCAAAAACATTCAGTACTTC	CASSSTGEAKNIQYF
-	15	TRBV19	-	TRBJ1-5	TGTGCCAGTAGTATACGGGGAGGTAGCAATCAGCCCCAGCATTTT	CASSIRGGSNQPQHF
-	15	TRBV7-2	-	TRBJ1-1	TGTGCCAGCAGCCCCTTAACAGGGATGGTCACTGAAGCTTTCTTT	CASSPLTGMVTEAFF